The clone carrying this TCR beta chain came up many times. Its antigen is still unknown. Sequencing involved patients with CD8+CD57+ cell expansion previously shown by flow cytometry. TCR beta VDJ and CDR3 profiles were obtained from a genomic DNA template. TCRdb re-called the reads with MiXCR, one entry per CDR3 protein. There are around 500,000 distinct CDR3 sequences in the sample; around 30% occur only once, and less than 0.85% lies in the top ten. This entry is derived from a study of CD8+CD57+ T cells in acquired aplastic anemia. Study context: Sorting CD4+ and CD8+ cells gave DNA averaging about 2.9 ug. Study-wide results and caveats: Patients and controls had in common around 29 CD8+ CDR3 sequences. Controls did not differ significantly from patients in CD8+ Simpson's diversity.

V was clipped by 1 base and J by 1 base, with 11 bases between them. The germline gives CDR1 DFQATT, CDR2 SNEGSKA (reference sequence). The CDR3 runs 14 residues. The source material was sorted CD4+, CD8+, or CD8+CD57+ T cells (not recorded which) from PBMCs. The rearrangement uses TRBV20-1 and TRBJ2-7, with D unclear. This receptor was taken from a human donor with aplastic anemia. This chain's CDR3 is CSARGWPPSYEQYF. The CDR3 region has the DNA TGCAGTGCTAGAGGTTGGCCCCCATCCTACGAGCAGTACTTC.